This T cell receptor beta chain is from a study of CD8 T cells in Susac syndrome (dated by TCRdb to between 2019 and 2020). Regarding the study in general: Among the sequenced Susac syndrome patients, more than five had clinically active disease and about eight were in clinical remission. The study used repertoire sequencing to test whether antigen drove CD8+ T cell activation and differentiation in Susac syndrome. At blood withdrawal, Susac syndrome patients were therapy-naive, treated with corticosteroids (with IVIg additionally given to some), or treated with IVIg alone. Beyond this particular receptor, the publication reports: The number of individuals in the TCR sequencing and HLA analysis was recognized as being relatively small. The CD4+ T cell repertoire of patients with Susac syndrome showed no detectable clonal expansion.

A note on this clonotype: Its antigen is not yet known. Base qualities are not at hand, and no much larger clone is one base apart.

RNA was extracted using the RNeasy kit, and roughly 0.5 to 1 microgram was reverse transcribed with random hexamers. TCR beta CDR3 regions were amplified with the immunoSEQ multiplex PCR assay covering 54 Vbeta and 13 Jbeta segments. Bias from PCR amplification was corrected by using a synthetic template baseline for primer optimization and for computational correction. As for how the authors treated the data: Only productive sequences were kept, with reads annotated to V, D and J genes according to IMGT and analyzed in immunoSEQ Analyzer. Clonality was computed as one minus Shannon entropy normalized by log2 of the number of productive unique sequences. For each patient and control, public and private clones were evaluated within the 100 most prevalent clones. Clones were defined as Susac-specific if absent from the healthy and MS cohorts, from 1052 published viral clones and from other ImmuneACCESS disease sequences. Through fastp at Q25 and MiXCR, TCRdb rebuilt clones from the public reads, retaining in-frame beta chains. Entries are consolidated by CDR3 protein sequence, retaining the most common genes and DNA. These V and J calls originate from TCRdb's pipeline instead of the authors' own analysis. The sample table records approximately 180,000 distinct CDR3 sequences; roughly 94% of these occur just once. The leading ten clones occupy 0.095% to 0.1% of the sample.

The CDR3 measures 15 amino acids from cysteine to phenylalanine. CDR3 DNA only is kept here, 45 bases in frame from base 1. Deletion took 3 bases off V and 4 bases off J, with a span of 16 bases between the germline ends. Based on the germline V gene, the CDR1 and CDR2 sequences are KGHSH and LQKENI. High-throughput TCR beta sequencing profiled peripheral blood CD8+ and CD4+ T cells from healthy donors, Susac syndrome patients and multiple sclerosis patients. The Susac syndrome patients fulfilled recently defined diagnostic criteria for definite or probable disease. Bulk CD8+ and CD4+ T cells were purified by magnetic negative isolation, whereas CD8+ TEMRA cells were enriched by FACS. Blood was drawn into EDTA tubes, processed within 24 hours, and PBMCs were isolated by density gradient centrifugation. PBMCs intended for TCR sequencing were cryopreserved in liquid nitrogen and were subsequently thawed in a 37 degrees C water bath. The sorted or isolated CD4+, CD8+ and CD8+ TEMRA cells reached a purity of at least 90%.

This chain is built from TRBV18 and TRBJ2-7; matching of 5 bases hints at TRBD2 as the D gene. The origin of this receptor is a human donor with Susac syndrome. Sample: CD4+ T cells from PBMCs. The CDR3 amino acid sequence is: CASSPGGAGGYEQYF. The DNA sequence reads TGTGCCAGCTCACCGGGCGGTGCAGGCGGGTACGAGCAGTACTTC.